This TCR beta chain was identified in a study of glioma-infiltrating T cells after dendritic cell vaccination. Study context: Patients received autologous tumor lysate-pulsed dendritic cell vaccination between the early 2000s and the early 2010s. Three intradermal dendritic cell vaccine injections were given every two weeks. Study outcomes and limitations: Patients with more pretreatment TILs had longer time to progression and survival.

The V and J ends lost 0 bases and 4 bases, in that order; junction bases with no gene match: 6. This CDR3 has 15 residues. CDR1 is SGDLS, CDR2 YYNGEE, per germline. As regards this clone: Antigen: not known.

Sequencing was performed with immunoSEQ multiplex PCR; in TCRdb, only in-frame clones are kept and a portion is missing. This table has 85,000 to 95,000 clones, 80% to 90% appearing once. The V gene is TRBV9, the J gene TRBJ2-5, with 7 bases matching TRBD2. The source material was blood, sampled before dendritic cell vaccination. This clonotype originated in a human donor with glioblastoma. The CDR3 is CASSVGAGPRETQYF. In DNA form, the CDR3 reads TGTGCCAGCAGCGTAGGAGCGGGACCCCGAGAGACCCAGTACTTC.